The next 21 T cell receptor beta chains were all read from a single sample in a study of Ad26.COV2.S vaccination and SARS-CoV-2 variants. TCRdb's table, derived via immunoSEQ multiplex PCR, lists solely in-frame clones and lacks some. The sample records hundreds of thousands of clones, around 86% being singletons. The treatment denotes: around 19 received Ad26.COV2.S at low or high dose, single or two shots; several received placebo; per-sample allocation not given. Each sample was drawn 63 days after the first injection (of vaccine or placebo). The starting material was peripheral blood, obtained in a trial of Ad26.COV2.S vaccine versus placebo. Source of these receptors: a person between 18 and 65 years old who received the Ad26.COV2.S COVID-19 vaccine or a placebo.

V is TRBV6-2 or TRBV6-3 and J is TRBJ2-1; possibly TRBD1 for D (5 bases). The CDR3 runs 12 residues. V gave up 2 bases and J gave up 9 bases, with 8 bases separating them. CDR1 MNHEY and CDR2 SVGEGT come from the germline V gene. The CDR3, as DNA: TGTGCCAGCAGTTACAGTAGGGGTGAGCAGTTCTTC. It codes for CASSYSRGEQFF.

The CDR3, as DNA: TGTGCCAGCAGCTTGGACAGCATAGAAGCTTTCTTT. Translating gives CASSLDSIEAFF. V and J are TRBV5-4 and TRBJ1-1; D call uncertain. The length of the CDR3 is 12 residues. With 0 bases removed from V and 8 bases from J, the gap between germline ends came to 8 bases. CDR1 and CDR2 from the germline V gene are SGHNT and YYREEE (reference sequence).

This rearrangement joins TRBV5-1 to TRBJ2-5; 11 bases fit TRBD2. V lost 7 bases and J lost 0; bases outside the gene matches: 5. The CDR3 sequence is 15 residues long. Germline-derived CDR1 and CDR2 are SGHRS and YFSETQ. The chain's CDR3 is CASQRLAGNQETQYF. For the CDR3, the DNA is TGCGCCAGCCAAAGACTAGCGGGGAACCAAGAGACCCAGTACTTC.

This clone was seen just once. The rearrangement links TRBV30 to TRBJ2-2, with D hard to call. The CDR3 is made up of 15 amino acids. Germline loops: CDR1 GTSNPN, CDR2 SVGIG (reference sequence). Trimming took off 0 bases at V and 0 bases at J, with 8 bases between the two ends. CDR3 in amino acids: CAWSVTATNTGELFF. In DNA form, the CDR3 reads TGTGCCTGGAGTGTAACAGCCACGAACACCGGGGAGCTGTTTTTT.

Here the CDR3 DNA reads TGTGCCAGCAGCCCCGTTAGGGGCACTGAAGCTTTCTTT. This gives the protein CASSPVRGTEAFF. This rearrangement joins TRBV5-6 to TRBJ1-1; D may be TRBD1 (5 bases). There are 13 residues in the CDR3. Germline V gene sequence: CDR1 SGHDT, CDR2 YYEEEE. V was pared by 4 bases and J by 4 bases, with 11 bases between.

A single count supports this clone. This chain uses TRBV5-8 with TRBJ1-4; D gene unclear. Germline V lookup: CDR1 SGHTS, CDR2 YDEGEE. Trimming removed 4 bases from V and 8 bases from J, with 15 bases in between. This CDR3 contains 14 residues. CDR3 in amino acids: CASSPAWFGEKLFF. CDR3 DNA sequence: TGTGCCAGCAGCCCCGCCTGGTTCGGGGAAAAACTGTTTTTT.

V is TRBV5-1 and J is TRBJ2-3; tentatively, D is TRBD1 (6 bases). Germline V CDR1 and CDR2: SGHRS, YFSETQ. CDR3 length: 14 residues. Trimming took 0 bases from V and 3 from J, leaving 8 bases between them. The CDR3 coding sequence is TGCGCCAGCAGCTTGGGCAGGGGAACAGATACGCAGTATTTT. Residues: CASSLGRGTDTQYF.

The CDR3 protein is CASSPRGGVSYEQYF. The CDR3 nucleotides are TGTGCCAGCAGTCCCCGGGGGGGGGTTTCCTACGAGCAGTACTTC. The chain joins TRBV25-1 to TRBJ2-7; 8 nucleotides line up with TRBD2. V trimming: 5 bases; J trimming: 1 base; junction bases outside the gene matches: 7. The V gene's germline CDR1 is MGHDK and CDR2 SYGVNS. This CDR3 is built from 15 residues.

In this sample, this clone turned up once. The chain employs TRBV18 and TRBJ1-5; D remains unclear. There are 13 residues in the CDR3. Germline V lookup: CDR1 KGHSH, CDR2 LQKENI. Trimming took off 2 bases at V and 6 bases at J, with 8 bases between the two ends. CDR3 nucleotides: TGTGCCAGCTCACCAGATCCCGGTCAGCCCCAGCATTTT. Protein: CASSPDPGQPQHF.

The chain couples TRBV3-1 (or the pseudogene TRBV3-2) to TRBJ2-1; 9 bases line up with TRBD1. Germline V gene lookup returns CDR1 LGHDT and CDR2 YNNKEL (reference sequence). The CDR3 has 13 amino acids. V gave up 5 bases and J gave up 10 bases; unmatched junction bases: 6. This chain's CDR3 is CASSATGGFEQFF. The CDR3 DNA sequence: TGTGCCAGCAGCGCGACAGGGGGTTTCGAGCAGTTCTTC.

DNA of the CDR3: TGTGCCAGCAGTGAACTAGCGGGAGGGGACAATGAGCAGTTCTTC. The encoded protein is CASSELAGGDNEQFF. V and J are TRBV27 and TRBJ2-1; 13 bases match TRBD2. V lost 5 bases, J lost 5 bases, and 3 bases stayed unmatched. The CDR3 is 15 amino acids. Germline V gene data show CDR1 as MNHEY and CDR2 as SMNVEV (reference sequence).

The chain is built from TRBV19 and TRBJ1-4; maybe TRBD1 (6 bases). Germline lookup yields CDR1 LNHDA and CDR2 SQIVND (reference sequence). The CDR3 spans 17 residues. V lost 1 base, J lost 0 bases, and 12 bases lay in between. The CDR3 sequence is CASSIVGQTATNEKLFF. The DNA for the CDR3 is TGTGCCAGTAGTATAGTCGGACAGACAGCAACTAATGAAAAACTGTTTTTT.

The chain recombines TRBV20-1 with TRBJ2-7, with TRBD1 matching 9 bases. V was clipped by 3 bases and J by 6 bases; unmatched bases: 9. Germline CDR1 and CDR2: DFQATT and SNEGSKA (reference sequence). The length of the CDR3 is 14 residues. The chain's CDR3 is CSASRGQGGFEQYF. CDR3 nucleotide sequence: TGCAGTGCTAGTCGGGGACAGGGAGGCTTCGAGCAGTACTTC.

This chain joins TRBV5-4 and TRBJ2-7, with TRBD2 matching over 8 bases. This CDR3 spans 15 amino acids. Germline assignment: CDR1 SGHNT and CDR2 YYREEE (reference sequence). Trimming took 2 bases from V and 1 from J; bases not matched to a gene: 5. The CDR3 bases are TGTGCCAGCAGCTTAGGGACTAGTGTTTCCTACGAGCAGTACTTC. Residues: CASSLGTSVSYEQYF.

The CDR3 is CASSIRGPNMQPQHF. In DNA, the CDR3 is TGTGCCAGTAGTATCCGGGGCCCGAACATGCAGCCCCAGCATTTT. The rearrangement joins TRBV19 to TRBJ1-5, with D possibly matching TRBD1 (5 bases). Trimming stripped 3 bases from V and 7 bases from J, with 16 bases between. The CDR3 spans 15 residues. The germline V gene encodes CDR1 LNHDA and CDR2 SQIVND (reference sequence).

The count of this clone is one. This chain joins TRBV28 and TRBJ1-2, with D possibly matching TRBD1 (5 bases). The germline gives CDR1 MDHEN, CDR2 SYDVKM. Trimming pared 6 bases from V and 5 bases from J, leaving 25 bases between. This CDR3 contains 17 residues. In DNA, the CDR3 is TGTGCCAGCAGAAGTGGTGTTAGGGGCGTAACTAGGTATGGCTACACCTTC. Translating gives CASRSGVRGVTRYGYTF.

This chain uses TRBV27 with TRBJ1-4; no clear D. Germline V gene sequence: CDR1 MNHEY, CDR2 SMNVEV (reference sequence). Trimming stripped 5 bases from V and 0 bases from J, with 7 bases between. The CDR3 totals 14 residues. CDR3 sequence (DNA): TGTGCCAGCAGTACAGCTTCAACTAATGAAAAACTGTTTTTT. As protein: CASSTASTNEKLFF.

The chain has TRBV24-1 and TRBJ1-5, with D hard to call. Germline V CDR1 and CDR2: KGHDR, SFDVKD. V was shortened by 11 bases and J by 1 base, with 11 bases between the two germline ends. This CDR3 contains 13 residues. This CDR3 is CASDPLSNQPQHF. The CDR3, as DNA: TGTGCCAGCGACCCATTAAGCAATCAGCCCCAGCATTTT.

The chain couples TRBV29-1 to TRBJ2-6; D is unresolved. This CDR3 spans 14 amino acids. Germline V gene sequence: CDR1 SQVTM, CDR2 ANQGSEA. Trimming left V 6 bases short and J 0 bases short, with 9 bases between. In DNA form, the CDR3 reads TGCAGCGTCCGCTGGGTCTCTGGGGCCAACGTCCTGACTTTC. Amino acid sequence: CSVRWVSGANVLTF. Using reference TRBV29-1 and TRBJ2-6 for the parts outside the CDR3, the full variable domain is SAVISQKPSRDICQRGTSLTIQCQVDSQVTMMFWYRQQPGQSLTLIATANQGSEATYESGFVIDKFPISRPNLTFSTLTVSNMSPEDSSIYLCSVRWVSGANVLTFGAGSRLTVL.

This clone was observed a few times. The gene calls are TRBV5-8 and TRBJ2-2; 8 positions match TRBD2. Germline CDR1 SGHTS, CDR2 YDEGEE. The CDR3 loop spans 15 amino acids. V was pared by 4 bases and J by 6 bases, with 8 bases of the junction left unmatched. CDR3 bases: TGTGCCAGCAGCCCCCGGGGGGGTATATCCGGGGAGCTGTTTTTT. Translation: CASSPRGGISGELFF.

The V and J genes are TRBV7-9 and TRBJ1-4; D might be TRBD1 (6 bases). The germline V gene encodes CDR1 SEHNR and CDR2 FQNEAQ (reference sequence). The CDR3 is made up of 15 amino acids. V lost 5 bases to trimming and J lost 4 bases, with 14 bases between them. The CDR3 loop reads CASSASGTHNEKLFF. The CDR3 coding sequence is TGTGCCAGCAGCGCTTCCGGGACACATAATGAAAAACTGTTTTTT.